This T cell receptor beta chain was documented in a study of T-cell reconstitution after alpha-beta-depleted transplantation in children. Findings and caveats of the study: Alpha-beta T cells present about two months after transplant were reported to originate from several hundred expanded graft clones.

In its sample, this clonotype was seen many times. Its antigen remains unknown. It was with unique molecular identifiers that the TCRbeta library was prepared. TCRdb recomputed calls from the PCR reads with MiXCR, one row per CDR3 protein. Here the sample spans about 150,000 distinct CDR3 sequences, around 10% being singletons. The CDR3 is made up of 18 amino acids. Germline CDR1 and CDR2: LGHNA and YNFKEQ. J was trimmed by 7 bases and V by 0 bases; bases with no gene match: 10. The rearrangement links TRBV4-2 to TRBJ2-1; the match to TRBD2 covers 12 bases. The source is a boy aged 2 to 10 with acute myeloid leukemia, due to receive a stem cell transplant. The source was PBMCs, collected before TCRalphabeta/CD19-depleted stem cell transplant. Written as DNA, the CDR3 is TGTGCCAGCAGCCAAGAGACTAGCGGGAGTTGGGTCCTAAATGAGCAGTTCTTC. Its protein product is CASSQETSGSWVLNEQFF.